This TCR beta chain derives from a study of blood T cells in healthy people across ages. The authors ran a second PCR of about 6 to 11 cycles using a sample-barcoded 5' primer and a J-beta primer mix. TCRdb analysed the 5' RACE reads with MiXCR anew, one entry per CDR3 protein. The table has more than 700,000 distinct CDR3 sequences, about 45% seen once. Study results and caveats: Higher diversity and more naive CD4+ cells were features of long-lived donors, compared to aged donors. It was not possible, with unsorted PBMCs, to conclusively compare naive and antigen-experienced cells. In older individuals, TCR beta diversity per million T cells was lower, falling roughly linearly with age.

This clonotype was seen a few times. Its antigen is still unknown. This CDR3 has 13 amino acids. Germline loops: CDR1 LGHNA, CDR2 YSLEER. Trimming took 0 bases from V and 10 from J, leaving 10 bases between them. Material: blood. The receptor was isolated from a man older than 75 in good health. The rearrangement links TRBV4-3 to TRBJ2-1, with D perhaps assigned TRBD1 or TRBD2 (6 bases each). The DNA for the CDR3 is TGCGCCAGCAGCCAAGATAGGAGGGGGGAGCAGTTCTTC. Its translation: CASSQDRRGEQFF.